What follows are 11 T cell receptor beta chains derived from one specimen sequenced in a study of blood T cell repertoires in COVID-19. The data were produced by immunoSEQ multiplex PCR, yet TCRdb's version contains in-frame clones alone and is incomplete. Of approximately 93,000 clones detected, 88% appear once; the ten largest clones hold roughly 2%. The sequenced sample consisted of peripheral blood. Source of these receptors: a man aged 45-60 years with COVID-19, enrolled during active disease.

The chain's CDR3 is CASSPPVVSGGAKANTGELFF. The CDR3 DNA reads as TGTGCCAGCAGCCCTCCTGTAGTTAGCGGGGGGGCCAAAGCGAACACCGGGGAGCTGTTTTTT. The J gene is TRBJ2-2, the V gene TRBV3-1 (or the pseudogene TRBV3-2), with 11 bases aligning to TRBD2. CDR1 is LGHDT and CDR2 is YNNKEL in the germline V gene (reference sequence). V trimming: 4 bases; J trimming: 0 bases; junction bases outside the gene matches: 16. CDR3 length equals 21 residues.

The gene calls are TRBV9 and TRBJ2-7; TRBD1 matches 8 bases. CDR1 and CDR2 (germline): SGDLS, YYNGEE. The CDR3 runs to 16 residues. The V segment lost 0 bases and the J segment 3 bases; nucleotides outside the gene matches: 8. In DNA, the CDR3 is TGTGCCAGCAGCGTAGCCCCGGACAGGGTTGTCTACGAGCAGTACTTC. It translates to CASSVAPDRVVYEQYF. Complete variable domain (other parts from reference TRBV9 and TRBJ2-7): DSGVTQTPKHLITATGQRVTLRCSPRSGDLSVYWYQQSLDQGLQFLIQYYNGEERAKGNILERFSAQQFPDLHSELNLSSLELGDSALYFCASSVAPDRVVYEQYFGPGTRLTVT.

The chain has TRBV27 and TRBJ2-7; D gene unclear. The V gene lost 3 bases and the J gene lost 5 bases, with 11 bases spanning the gap. The V gene's germline CDR1 is MNHEY and CDR2 SMNVEV (reference sequence). The CDR3 has 13 amino acids. CDR3 nucleotide sequence: TGTGCCAGCAGTTTTGGCAGGATCGACGAGCAGTACTTC. Protein: CASSFGRIDEQYF.

This clone was seen just once. This rearrangement joins TRBV2 to TRBJ1-1; D may be TRBD1 (6 bases). This CDR3 has 11 amino acids. V was shortened by 6 bases and J by 8 bases, with 10 bases between the two germline ends. Germline V gene data show CDR1 as SNHLY and CDR2 as FYNNEI. The CDR3 loop reads CASSPDREAFF. DNA for the CDR3: TGTGCCAGCAGCCCCGACAGGGAAGCTTTCTTT.

This chain connects TRBV7-2 to TRBJ1-2; possible D gene TRBD1, 6 bases. Germline values: CDR1 SGHTA, CDR2 FQGNSA. This CDR3 comprises 18 residues. Deletions cut 4 bases from V and 0 bases from J, with 21 bases between. This CDR3 reads CASSSPGWAGEANYGYTF. In DNA form, the CDR3 reads TGTGCCAGCAGCTCTCCGGGGTGGGCAGGGGAAGCTAACTATGGCTACACCTTC.

This CDR3 reads CSASGAGGQDEQFF. The CDR3 bases are TGCAGTGCTAGTGGAGCGGGGGGGCAGGATGAGCAGTTCTTC. V usage is TRBV20-1 and J usage is TRBJ2-1, with TRBD2 matching 10 bases. The J segment lost 8 bases and the V segment lost 3 bases, leaving 7 bases of the junction unmatched. This CDR3 is 14 amino acids long. Germline CDR1 is DFQATT and CDR2 is SNEGSKA (reference sequence).

V and J are TRBV3-1 (or the pseudogene TRBV3-2) and TRBJ1-2; D is possibly TRBD1 (6 bases). The V end was cut by 1 base, the J end by 7 bases, with 10 bases between. The length of the CDR3 is 13 residues. The germline V gene encodes CDR1 LGHDT and CDR2 YNNKEL (reference sequence). CDR3 protein: CASSQAGVTGYTF. The CDR3 DNA sequence: TGTGCCAGCAGCCAAGCAGGGGTTACTGGCTACACCTTC.

The chain recombines TRBV30 with TRBJ1-3; tentatively, D is TRBD1 (6 bases). The CDR3 spans 14 residues. Germline values: CDR1 GTSNPN, CDR2 SVGIG (reference sequence). The V gene lost 3 bases and the J gene lost 4 bases, with 13 bases spanning the gap. The CDR3 DNA follows: TGTGCCTGGAGGAACAGGGTAGCAGGAAACACCATATATTTT. This translates into CAWRNRVAGNTIYF.

Only one count was recorded for this clone. The chain's CDR3 is CASSQSDRGVETEAFF. In DNA form, the CDR3 reads TGCGCCAGCAGTCAATCGGACAGGGGGGTAGAAACTGAAGCTTTCTTT. This chain uses TRBV23-1 with TRBJ1-1; 10 bases match TRBD1. TRBV23-1 is noted as an ORF with a role that remains uncertain. Trimming at V came to 0 bases and at J to 5 bases, leaving 6 bases not matched to a gene. The CDR3 length is 16 residues.

The chain carries TRBV6-6 and TRBJ1-1, with D uncertain. The ends were cut back, 0 bases at V and 6 bases at J, with 14 bases in the middle. In germline, CDR1 is MNHNY, CDR2 SVGAGI (reference sequence). This CDR3 is built from 15 residues. The CDR3 spells CASSYSLQVAAEAFF. CDR3 sequence (DNA): TGTGCCAGCAGTTACTCGTTGCAGGTCGCAGCTGAAGCTTTCTTT.

This clone was counted between two and nine times. This chain links TRBV7-9 with TRBJ1-6; tentatively, D is TRBD1 (5 bases). Germline CDR1 is SEHNR and CDR2 is FQNEAQ (reference sequence). The CDR3 is 13 residues long. The V and J ends lost 5 bases and 10 bases respectively, with 12 bases between them. The CDR3 coding sequence is TGTGCCAGCAGCCTGGGGACTAACTCACCCCTCCACTTT. Amino acids: CASSLGTNSPLHF.